What follows is one T cell receptor beta chain and its context. Its antigen remains unknown. TCRdb independently ran MiXCR on the 5' RACE reads; one entry per CDR3 protein. The table records 510,000 or so distinct CDR3 sequences, 15% to 20% of them present only once. These data come from a study of T cells after yellow fever vaccination. Study-wide points: Repertoires obtained by FACS sorting could include abundant clonotypes that entered as contaminants from the bulk population. The appearance of a small share of clonotypes in both CD4 and CD8 compartments was observed.

Trimming took 5 bases from V and 4 from J, leaving 10 bases between them. This CDR3 has 13 amino acids. Germline V gene lookup returns CDR1 SGHTA and CDR2 FQGNSA. The clonotype was recovered from a man aged 25-40 years who received the YFV17D yellow fever vaccine. The chain combines TRBV7-2 with TRBJ2-3; unclear D gene. The specimen comprised PBMCs, sampled 15 days after the yellow fever booster vaccination. This CDR3 reads CASSPDMADTQYF. DNA for the CDR3: TGTGCCAGCAGCCCCGACATGGCAGATACGCAGTATTTT.